These 12 T cell receptor beta chains share one sample of origin, sequenced in a study of cytomegalovirus exposure and HLA in healthy donors. PCR used 60 Vbeta primers and 13 Jbeta primers. The repertoire was sequenced with immunoSEQ multiplex PCR; TCRdb's copy has only in-frame clones and lacks some. The sample gives under 200,000 clones, approximately 80% of which show up once; about 3.5% is in the top ten. The sample was PBMCs. These receptors came from a man in his forties in good health and CMV-seropositive.

This clone occurred a few times. This chain joins TRBV2 and TRBJ1-2, with TRBD1 as a possible D gene (6 bases). The germline V gene encodes CDR1 SNHLY and CDR2 FYNNEI. This CDR3 contains 13 residues. Trimming took off 4 bases at V and 7 bases at J, with 13 bases between the two ends. Here the CDR3 DNA reads TGTGCCAGCAGTGCGGGACATCTAAGTGGCTACACCTTC. Translation: CASSAGHLSGYTF.

This clone was observed a single time. The rearrangement uses TRBV5-6 and TRBJ2-2, with a possible D match to TRBD2 (6 bases). Trimming shortened V by 7 bases and J by 4 bases, and 20 bases separated the two germline ends. CDR3 length: 16 amino acids. The germline CDR1 and CDR2 sequences are SGHDT and YYEEEE. The CDR3 is CASSSWLARGTGELFF. CDR3 coding DNA: TGTGCCAGCTCCTCTTGGTTGGCGCGGGGCACCGGGGAGCTGTTTTTT.

This chain's CDR3 is CASSLDRYQETQYF. The CDR3 coding sequence is TGCGCCAGCAGCCTAGACAGATACCAAGAGACCCAGTACTTC. The chain couples TRBV5-1 to TRBJ2-5, with D possibly TRBD1 on 5 matching bases. V lost 4 bases and J lost 0, with 10 bases in between. Germline CDR1 and CDR2: SGHRS and YFSETQ. This CDR3 has 14 residues.

V gene TRBV29-1 combines with J gene TRBJ2-6, with D maybe TRBD1 (5 bases). V was trimmed by 0 bases and J by 1 base, leaving 19 bases between them. From germline, CDR1 is SQVTM and CDR2 ANQGSEA. CDR3 length: 19 residues. This CDR3 reads CSVEESWGRVPSGANVLTF. The CDR3 bases are TGCAGCGTTGAAGAGAGTTGGGGCAGGGTGCCGTCTGGGGCCAACGTCCTGACTTTC.

This clone was counted a single time. The chain has TRBV10-3 and TRBJ1-4; D is unclear. This CDR3 region has 15 residues. Germline V gene lookup returns CDR1 ENHRY and CDR2 SYGVKD. The V end lost 3 bases, the J end lost 3 bases, and 11 bases lay between the germline ends. CDR3 DNA sequence: TGTGCCATCAGTGATCCCGCGGGTTCTAATGAAAAACTGTTTTTT. Residues: CAISDPAGSNEKLFF.

The chain recombines TRBV5-1 with TRBJ2-7; 8 bases match TRBD2. Germline CDR1 SGHRS, CDR2 YFSETQ. Trimming removed 0 bases from V and 2 bases from J; junction bases left unmatched: 7. The CDR3 runs to 16 residues. The CDR3 DNA reads as TGCGCCAGCAGCTTGGGATCTAGCGGGCCGGCCTACGAGCAGTACTTC. It translates to CASSLGSSGPAYEQYF.

This chain connects TRBV10-3 to TRBJ2-7; D uncertain. Germline V gene data show CDR1 as ENHRY and CDR2 as SYGVKD. V lost 3 bases to trimming and J lost 2 bases, with 5 bases between them. The CDR3 is 12 amino acids. CDR3 coding DNA: TGTGCCATCAGTGACAGTACCTACGAGCAGTACTTC. The encoded protein is CAISDSTYEQYF.

This clone was seen a few times. J is TRBJ2-7 and V is TRBV6-5; 8 nucleotides line up with TRBD1. The CDR3 spans 13 residues. Germline V lookup: CDR1 MNHEY, CDR2 SVGAGI. V lost 6 bases, J lost 3 bases, and 4 bases stayed unmatched. CDR3: CASSPGTGYEQYF. CDR3 nucleotide sequence: TGTGCCAGCAGCCCAGGGACAGGCTACGAGCAGTACTTC.

This sequence joins TRBV5-6 and TRBJ2-7; tentative D call: TRBD2 (6 bases). The CDR3 runs 12 residues. CDR1 and CDR2 (germline): SGHDT, YYEEEE. Trimming took 4 bases from V and 4 from J, leaving 9 bases between them. CDR3 region: CASSLRGYEQYF. CDR3 DNA: TGTGCCAGCAGCCTCCGGGGGTACGAGCAGTACTTC.

This chain links TRBV5-8 with TRBJ2-7, with D possibly matching TRBD2 (6 bases). Trimming shortened V by 3 bases and J by 1 base, and 14 bases separated the two germline ends. Per the germline V gene, CDR1 is SGHTS and CDR2 is YDEGEE. The length of the CDR3 is 15 residues. The CDR3 loop is CASSSTGTSSYEQYF. The CDR3 nucleotides read TGTGCCAGCAGCTCAACCGGGACTTCTTCCTACGAGCAGTACTTC.

The rearrangement links TRBV5-4 to TRBJ2-7; TRBD2 aligns across 7 bases. Germline V gene sequence: CDR1 SGHNT, CDR2 YYREEE (reference sequence). The CDR3 loop spans 15 amino acids. V lost 5 bases and J lost 5; bases outside the gene matches: 13. CDR3 amino acids: CASSSGLVGDHEQYF. The CDR3 DNA reads as TGTGCCAGCAGTTCCGGACTAGTCGGAGATCACGAGCAGTACTTC.

The chain joins TRBV7-8 to TRBJ2-2; 9 bases align to TRBD2. The J segment lost 5 bases and the V segment lost 3 bases, leaving 4 bases of the junction unmatched. The CDR3 totals 15 residues. The V gene's germline CDR1 is SGHVS and CDR2 FQNEAQ. The CDR3 reads CASSLREGLTGELFF. DNA of the CDR3: TGTGCCAGCAGCTTGCGGGAGGGGCTGACCGGGGAGCTGTTTTTT. The variable domain in full, completed from reference TRBV7-8 and TRBJ2-2, reads GAGVSQSPRYKVAKRGQDVALRCDPISGHVSLFWYQQALGQGPEFLTYFQNEAQLDKSGLPSDRFFAERPEGSVSTLKIQRTQQEDSAVYLCASSLREGLTGELFFGEGSRLTVL.